What follows is one T cell receptor (beta chain) and its context. Its antigen is currently unknown. These data originate in a study of graft-versus-host responses after intestinal transplantation. Study-level findings and limits: With peak circulating GvH clone levels came an association with early post-transplant HvG declines.

Using immunoSEQ multiplex PCR, the repertoire was profiled, and TCRdb retains in-frame clones only, with some absent. The sample records 35,000 to 45,000 clones, around 94% being singletons. The specimen was PBMCs, collected 16 days after intestinal transplant. The sequence was collected from a human patient who received an intestinal transplant, so some T cells may come from the graft donor.

The CDR3: CASSLSIAGGTDTQYF. CDR3 nucleotides: TGTGCCAGCAGCTTATCAATAGCGGGAGGCACAGATACGCAGTATTTT. The J gene is TRBJ2-3, the V gene TRBV5-4, with 9 bases that match TRBD2. V was pared by 2 bases and J by 1 base, with 5 bases of the junction left unmatched. Germline CDR1 and CDR2: SGHNT and YYREEE (reference sequence). The length of the CDR3 is 16 residues.